These 29 T cell receptor beta chains share one sample of origin, sequenced in a study of blood T cell repertoires in COVID-19. Using immunoSEQ multiplex PCR, the repertoire was profiled, and TCRdb retains in-frame clones only, with some absent. The data show under 100,000 clones, roughly 85% seen once. The source material was peripheral blood. Every receptor here comes from a young man with acute or convalescent COVID-19.

This clone was detected a few times. This sequence joins TRBV7-3 and TRBJ1-1, with 7 bases aligning to TRBD1. The CDR3 is 13 amino acids. The ends lost 3 bases at V and 7 bases at J; junction bases unmatched: 5. The germline CDR1 and CDR2 sequences are SGHTA and FQGTGA. CDR3 coding DNA: TGTGCCAGCAGCTTTACAGGGGTTAGTGAAGCTTTCTTT. Amino acid sequence: CASSFTGVSEAFF.

This rearrangement joins TRBV9 to TRBJ2-7; D is perhaps TRBD1 (5 bases). This CDR3 region has 15 residues. Trimming stripped 3 bases from V and 1 base from J, with 14 bases between. Germline V gene sequence: CDR1 SGDLS, CDR2 YYNGEE. The CDR3 protein is CASSEGPNQSYEQYF. The CDR3 DNA reads TGTGCCAGCAGCGAGGGGCCGAACCAATCCTACGAGCAGTACTTC.

The chain joins TRBV9 to TRBJ2-2, with a tentative D call TRBD2 (6 bases). The germline V gene encodes CDR1 SGDLS and CDR2 YYNGEE. V lost 6 bases, J lost 1 base, and 16 bases lay in between. The CDR3 totals 16 residues. The DNA for the CDR3 is TGTGCCAGCACCTCCGGGGGAAAGGGGAACACCGGGGAGCTGTTTTTT. It specifies CASTSGGKGNTGELFF.

This clone was counted a single time. The chain has TRBV15 and TRBJ2-7; D is unclear. The CDR3 totals 13 residues. Germline V lookup: CDR1 LNHNV, CDR2 YYDKDF (reference sequence). With 1 base removed from V and 6 bases from J, the gap between germline ends came to 10 bases. CDR3 in amino acids: CATSRVPSGEQYF. The CDR3 nucleotides read TGTGCCACCAGCAGAGTCCCTTCGGGCGAGCAGTACTTC. The full variable domain, completed using reference TRBV15 and TRBJ2-7, is DAMVIQNPRYQVTQFGKPVTLSCSQTLNHNVMYWYQQKSSQAPKLLFHYYDKDFNNEADTPDNFQSRRPNTSFCFLDIRSPGLGDTAMYLCATSRVPSGEQYFGPGTRLTVT.

This chain joins TRBV24-1 and TRBJ2-7; D is possibly TRBD2 (5 bases). Trimming cost V 4 bases and J 6 bases, with 12 bases left between them. The CDR3 consists of 13 residues. Germline lookup yields CDR1 KGHDR and CDR2 SFDVKD. The CDR3 sequence is CATSDPGRGEQYF. In nucleotides, the CDR3 is TGTGCCACCAGTGACCCAGGACGGGGCGAGCAGTACTTC.

The chain links TRBV9 to TRBJ2-1; 7 nucleotides match TRBD2. The CDR3 is 16 residues long. Per germline, CDR1 SGDLS and CDR2 YYNGEE. With 0 bases clipped from V and 7 bases from J, the junction kept 10 bases outside the gene matches. The CDR3 DNA follows: TGTGCCAGCAGCGTAGCCGGGCGGGAGAAGGGTAATGAGCAGTTCTTC. Translating gives CASSVAGREKGNEQFF.

The chain has TRBV5-1 and TRBJ2-2; D is perhaps TRBD1 (7 bases). The V gene's germline CDR1 is SGHRS and CDR2 YFSETQ. This CDR3 contains 14 residues. V was pared by 4 bases and J by 5 bases, with 12 bases between. The CDR3 spells CASSGGTVTGELFF. DNA for the CDR3: TGCGCCAGCAGCGGGGGGACAGTTACCGGGGAGCTGTTTTTT.

The J gene is TRBJ2-1, the V gene TRBV5-1; TRBD2 matches 7 bases. J was trimmed by 6 bases and V by 5 bases; bases with no gene match: 23. The CDR3 totals 19 residues. CDR1 and CDR2 from the germline V gene are SGHRS and YFSETQ. The CDR3 spells CASSSRGDWSQAGVNEQFF. As DNA, the CDR3 is TGCGCCAGCAGTTCTCGGGGGGACTGGAGCCAAGCGGGTGTCAATGAGCAGTTCTTC.

V usage is TRBV2 and J usage is TRBJ1-4; D possibly corresponds to TRBD1 (5 bases). The V gene lost 2 bases and the J gene lost 5 bases, with 15 bases spanning the gap. This CDR3 region has 16 residues. Germline CDR1 reads SNHLY; CDR2 reads FYNNEI. CDR3 amino acids: CASSERQGSKNEKLFF. The CDR3 nucleotides read TGTGCCAGCAGTGAAAGGCAGGGATCGAAGAATGAAAAACTGTTTTTT.

The chain links TRBV6-5 to TRBJ2-3; 7 bases are a match to TRBD2. Germline V gene data show CDR1 as MNHEY and CDR2 as SVGAGI. The CDR3 runs 16 residues. V dropped 3 bases and J dropped 0; count of bases not matched to a gene: 6. As DNA, the CDR3 is TGTGCCAGCAGTTATGAAGCGGGGTCTAGCACAGATACGCAGTATTTT. Translating it yields CASSYEAGSSTDTQYF.

The chain links TRBV6-5 to TRBJ2-1; D is possibly TRBD1 (6 bases). Trimming shortened V by 6 bases and J by 6 bases, and 18 bases separated the two germline ends. This CDR3 spans 15 amino acids. The germline V gene has CDR1 MNHEY and CDR2 SVGAGI. The CDR3 is CASSLPGHNLNEQFF. The CDR3 DNA sequence: TGTGCCAGCAGCCTACCGGGACACAACCTCAATGAGCAGTTCTTC.

DNA of the CDR3: TGTGCCAGCAGTTACCAAGGCGTCGGGAACTATGGCTACACCTTC. Translation: CASSYQGVGNYGYTF. The chain couples TRBV6-5 to TRBJ1-2; no clear D gene. V lost 2 bases and J 2 bases, leaving 12 bases between the germline ends. CDR3 length: 15 residues. Per germline, CDR1 MNHEY and CDR2 SVGAGI.

For the CDR3, the DNA is TGTGCCAGCAGTTACCGTGGGACTAACAGGAACACTGAAGCTTTCTTT. Translation: CASSYRGTNRNTEAFF. This chain joins TRBV6-2 or TRBV6-3 and TRBJ1-1, with a possible D match to TRBD1 (5 bases). Trimming pared 2 bases from V and 1 base from J, leaving 14 bases between. Per germline, CDR1 MNHEY and CDR2 SVGEGT. CDR3 length: 16 amino acids.

The rearrangement joins TRBV18 to TRBJ2-1, with 7 bases that match TRBD1. The CDR3 sequence is 15 residues long. V gave up 3 bases and J gave up 8 bases; unmatched junction bases: 10. Germline V lookup: CDR1 KGHSH, CDR2 LQKENI. DNA for the CDR3: TGTGCCAGCTCACCGCAGGGGGTGACACACGATGAGCAGTTCTTC. Translation gives CASSPQGVTHDEQFF.

The genes are TRBV5-6 and TRBJ1-2; 8 positions agree with TRBD1. CDR3 length equals 12 residues. Germline-derived CDR1 and CDR2 are SGHDT and YYEEEE. J was trimmed by 5 bases and V by 3 bases; bases with no gene match: 0. CDR3 DNA: TGTGCCAGCAGCTACAGGGGGTATGGCTACACCTTC. Amino acids: CASSYRGYGYTF. Full variable domain (outside the CDR3, taken from reference TRBV5-6 and TRBJ1-2): DAGVTQSPTHLIKTRGQQVTLRCSPKSGHDTVSWYQQALGQGPQFIFQYYEEEERQRGNFPDRFSGHQFPNYSSELNVNALLLGDSALYLCASSYRGYGYTFGSGTRLTVV.

V gene TRBV29-1 combines with J gene TRBJ1-5; TRBD1 matches 7 bases. Trimming cost V 4 bases and J 4 bases; bases outside gene matches: 1. CDR3 size: 12 residues. Germline V gene lookup returns CDR1 SQVTM and CDR2 ANQGSEA. The CDR3 nucleotides are TGCAGCGTTGGCAGGGGGAATCAGCCCCAGCATTTT. It yields the protein CSVGRGNQPQHF.

CDR3 in amino acids: CASSVAPSGNIQYF. As DNA, the CDR3 is TGTGCCAGCAGCGTAGCTCCTAGCGGAAACATTCAGTACTTC. The chain has TRBV9 and TRBJ2-4, with TRBD2 identical over 7 bases. Germline trimming cut 0 bases from V and 6 bases from J; bases unmatched to any gene: 3. This CDR3 is 14 amino acids long. Looked up from germline, CDR1 is SGDLS and CDR2 is YYNGEE.

The V gene is TRBV6-5, the J gene TRBJ2-7; D unresolved. Germline-derived CDR1 and CDR2 are MNHEY and SVGAGI. The CDR3 runs 11 residues. The germline V and J ends were trimmed by 8 bases and 5 bases, with 10 bases remaining between them. CDR3 nucleotide sequence: TGTGCCAGCCCTGATGCGAACGAGCAGTACTTC. This sequence encodes CASPDANEQYF.

This chain connects TRBV12-3 or TRBV12-4 to TRBJ2-7; 9 bases align to TRBD1. The CDR3 totals 13 residues. Germline trimming cut 7 bases from V and 7 bases from J; bases unmatched to any gene: 8. CDR3 region: CASKRQGGREQYF. The CDR3 DNA reads TGTGCCAGCAAGAGACAGGGGGGGAGAGAGCAGTACTTC.

This chain links TRBV11-2 with TRBJ1-2, with D possibly being TRBD1 (5 bases). Germline CDR1 is SGHAT and CDR2 is FQNNGV. Trimming stripped 5 bases from V and 3 bases from J, with 13 bases between. The CDR3 sequence is 14 residues long. As DNA, the CDR3 is TGTGCCAGCAGCGGTACAGGCTCCTACTATGGCTACACCTTC. Translation gives CASSGTGSYYGYTF.

The chain combines TRBV20-1 with TRBJ2-7; tentative D call: TRBD2 (6 bases). CDR1 DFQATT and CDR2 SNEGSKA come from the germline V gene (reference sequence). There are 13 residues in the CDR3. V lost 3 bases and J 2 bases, leaving 11 bases between the germline ends. The CDR3 coding sequence is TGCAGTGCTAGTGTTCGGGAGCCCTACGAGCAGTACTTC. As protein: CSASVREPYEQYF.

The V and J genes are TRBV5-4 and TRBJ2-3; 8 nucleotides agree with TRBD2. The CDR3 runs to 17 residues. Germline trimming cut 0 bases from V and 4 bases from J; bases unmatched to any gene: 10. Germline values: CDR1 SGHNT, CDR2 YYREEE (reference sequence). The CDR3 loop reads CASSLAYHGRASDTQYF. CDR3 nucleotide sequence: TGTGCCAGCAGCTTGGCCTACCACGGGAGGGCCTCAGATACGCAGTATTTT.

Only one count was recorded for this clone. The chain links TRBV7-2 to TRBJ2-5; possibly TRBD1 for D (6 bases). From germline, CDR1 is SGHTA and CDR2 FQGNSA. With 5 bases removed from V and 5 bases from J, the gap between germline ends came to 12 bases. This CDR3 has 13 residues. The CDR3 sequence is CASSTTGPETQYF. The CDR3 DNA follows: TGTGCCAGCAGCACAACAGGGCCGGAGACCCAGTACTTC. The variable domain in full, with the rest retrieved from reference TRBV7-2 and TRBJ2-5, is GAGVSQSPSNKVTEKGKDVELRCDPISGHTALYWYRQSLGQGLEFLIYFQGNSAPDKSGLPSDRFSAERTGGSVSTLTIQRTQQEDSAVYLCASSTTGPETQYFGPGTRLLVL.

The chain recombines TRBV19 with TRBJ2-1; TRBD2 agrees at 8 bases. CDR3 length: 14 residues. Germline loops: CDR1 LNHDA, CDR2 SQIVND (reference sequence). V lost 7 bases, J lost 5 bases, and 7 bases stayed unmatched. The CDR3 sequence is CASKKREFNNEQFF. The CDR3 DNA reads TGTGCCAGTAAAAAGCGGGAGTTCAACAATGAGCAGTTCTTC.

The chain employs TRBV6-6 and TRBJ2-6; D possibly corresponds to TRBD2 (6 bases). The CDR3 loop spans 20 amino acids. Looked up from germline, CDR1 is MNHNY and CDR2 is SVGAGI (reference sequence). V dropped 5 bases and J dropped 4 bases, with 27 bases sitting between them. The CDR3 loop is CASSRDIGTPGPWGANVLTF. The DNA for the CDR3 is TGTGCCAGCAGTCGGGATATCGGGACTCCCGGCCCGTGGGGGGCCAACGTCCTGACTTTC.

This clone has ten or more counts. The chain combines TRBV4-3 with TRBJ2-7; 7 bases are a match to TRBD2. The J segment lost 3 bases and the V segment lost 4 bases, leaving 12 bases of the junction unmatched. In germline, CDR1 is LGHNA, CDR2 YSLEER. This CDR3 spans 16 amino acids. The chain's CDR3 is CASSPNGAGRHYEQYF. The CDR3 nucleotides read TGCGCCAGCAGCCCCAATGGAGCGGGAAGGCACTACGAGCAGTACTTC.

This chain uses TRBV6-1 with TRBJ1-6; unclear D gene. Trimming took off 3 bases at V and 7 bases at J, with 4 bases between the two ends. This CDR3 comprises 12 residues. The germline gives CDR1 MNHNS, CDR2 SASEGT. The CDR3 loop reads CASSDPNSPLHF. The DNA for the CDR3 is TGTGCCAGCAGTGATCCAAATTCACCCCTCCACTTT.

The rearrangement joins TRBV19 to TRBJ2-3; 11 bases are a match to TRBD2. The germline V gene has CDR1 LNHDA and CDR2 SQIVND (reference sequence). Unmatched junction bases numbered 11, after V lost 7 bases and J lost 5 bases. This CDR3 is built from 16 residues. The CDR3 loop is CASTTLLAGGQDTQYF. The CDR3 nucleotides read TGTGCCAGTACCACTCTTCTAGCGGGAGGTCAAGATACGCAGTATTTT. Supplemented by reference TRBV19 and TRBJ2-3, the full variable domain reads DGGITQSPKYLFRKEGQNVTLSCEQNLNHDAMYWYRQDPGQGLRLIYYSQIVNDFQKGDIAEGYSVSREKKESFPLTVTSAQKNPTAFYLCASTTLLAGGQDTQYFGPGTRLTVL.

This chain connects TRBV29-1 to TRBJ2-1; D is undetermined. The germline CDR1 and CDR2 sequences are SQVTM and ANQGSEA. V was clipped by 1 base and J by 9 bases, with 10 bases between them. The CDR3 covers 12 residues. The DNA of the CDR3 is TGCAGCGTTGAAGGGCCTGCTGGTGAGCAGTTCTTC. Protein product: CSVEGPAGEQFF.